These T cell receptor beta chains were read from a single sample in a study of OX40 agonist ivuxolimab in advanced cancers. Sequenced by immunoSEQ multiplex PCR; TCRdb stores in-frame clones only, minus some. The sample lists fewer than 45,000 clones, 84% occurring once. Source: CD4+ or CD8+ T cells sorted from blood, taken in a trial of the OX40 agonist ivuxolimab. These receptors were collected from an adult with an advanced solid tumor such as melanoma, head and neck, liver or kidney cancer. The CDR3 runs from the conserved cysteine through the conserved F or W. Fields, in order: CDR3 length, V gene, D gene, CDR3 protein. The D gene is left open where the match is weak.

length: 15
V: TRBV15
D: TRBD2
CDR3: CATSRGREPTDTQYF

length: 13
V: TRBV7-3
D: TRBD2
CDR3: CASSLGLRETQYF

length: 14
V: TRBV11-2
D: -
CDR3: CASSLEVAWGEQFF

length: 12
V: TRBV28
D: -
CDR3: CASSRDGPAQYF

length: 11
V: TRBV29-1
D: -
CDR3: CSVRRQETQYF

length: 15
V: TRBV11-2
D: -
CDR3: CASSRLTIPSYEQYF

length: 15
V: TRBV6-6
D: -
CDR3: CASSYSSLAGNEQYF

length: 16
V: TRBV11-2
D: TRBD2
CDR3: CASSFGPSGRAYEQYF

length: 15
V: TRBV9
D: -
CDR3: CASSVSGISGDIQYF

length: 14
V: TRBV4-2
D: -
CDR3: CASSPGSMLSEQYF

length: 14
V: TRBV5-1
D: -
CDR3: CASSLPTLAYEQYF

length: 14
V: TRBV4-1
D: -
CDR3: CASSRVSTNEKLFF

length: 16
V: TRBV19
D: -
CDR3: CASSNFGQLGHQPQHF

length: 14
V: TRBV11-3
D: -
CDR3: CASSQQAGDTEAFF

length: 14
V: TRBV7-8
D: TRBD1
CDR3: CASSADRGHQPQHF

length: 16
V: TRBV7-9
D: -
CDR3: CASSPRQIGSNQPQHF

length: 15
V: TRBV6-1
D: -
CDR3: CASSEDVSGANVLTF

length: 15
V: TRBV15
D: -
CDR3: CATSRVGGSGQPQHF

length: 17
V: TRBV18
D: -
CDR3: CASSPPSPGSRVDTQYF

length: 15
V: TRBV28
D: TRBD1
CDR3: CASSSQGQGRPTQYF

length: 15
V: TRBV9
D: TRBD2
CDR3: CASSPQTSAHNEQFF

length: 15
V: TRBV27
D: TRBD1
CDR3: CASSLWDRGGNEQFF